This T cell receptor (beta chain) was found in a study of CD8 T cells in ankylosing spondylitis. This clonotype came up many times. Its matching antigen is unknown. Whole-study results and caveats: Ankylosing spondylitis blood appeared to carry a characteristic TCR beta motif of several highly homologous variants. Disease-linked clones, CD8+, were relatively rare in peripheral blood.

Generation of TCR beta libraries employed quantitative 5'-RACE incorporating molecular barcodes. In TCRdb, the 5' RACE reads were re-called with MiXCR into one record per CDR3 protein. The table shows 450,000 to 550,000 distinct CDR3 sequences, with approximately 5% occurring only once. This CDR3 has 13 residues. V was cut by 5 bases and J by 2 bases, with 9 bases left in between. The germline CDR1 and CDR2 sequences are LGHNT and FRNRAP. The chain is built from TRBV12-5 and TRBJ2-5, with D tentatively TRBD1 or TRBD2 (6 bases each). Material for sequencing was blood, either unsorted or a sorted T cell fraction (not recorded which). This TCR came from a male donor with ankylosing spondylitis. CDR3 protein: CASGRGLQETQYF. The DNA for the CDR3 is TGTGCTAGTGGTCGGGGGCTTCAAGAGACCCAGTACTTC.